This T cell receptor beta chain is drawn from a study of patients and donors after allogeneic stem cell transplantation. This clonotype ranks as medium-sized. TCRdb ran MiXCR on the RT-PCR reads and lists one entry per CDR3 protein. The sample shows approximately 950 distinct CDR3 sequences, around 0.4% of them seen only once. V was shortened by 8 bases and J by 5 bases, with 18 bases between the two germline ends. CDR3 length equals 14 residues. Germline values: CDR1 MNHEY, CDR2 SVGEGT. Material: blood, either unsorted or a sorted T cell fraction (not recorded which). This receptor was obtained from a human donor who was either an allogeneic HSCT recipient or a stem cell or donor lymphocyte infusion donor (not recorded which). It is not recorded whose cells these are; they may come from a transplant donor. This chain connects TRBV6-2 or TRBV6-3 to TRBJ2-5, with a possible D match to TRBD2 (6 bases). The CDR3 sequence: CASASSDLWETQYF. CDR3 in DNA: TGTGCCAGCGCGTCTAGCGATCTTTGGGAGACCCAGTACTTC.